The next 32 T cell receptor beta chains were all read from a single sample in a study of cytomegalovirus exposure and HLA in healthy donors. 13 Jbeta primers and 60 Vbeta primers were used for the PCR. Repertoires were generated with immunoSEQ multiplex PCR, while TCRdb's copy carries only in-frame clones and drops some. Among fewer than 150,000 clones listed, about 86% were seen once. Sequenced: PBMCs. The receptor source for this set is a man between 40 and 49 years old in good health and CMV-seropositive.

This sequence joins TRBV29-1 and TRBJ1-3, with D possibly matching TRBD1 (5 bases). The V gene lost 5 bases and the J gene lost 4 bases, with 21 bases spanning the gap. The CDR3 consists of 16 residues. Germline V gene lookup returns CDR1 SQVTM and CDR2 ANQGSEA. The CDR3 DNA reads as TGCAGCGTTTCGGGGGTTATCGGGACGGGAGGAAACACCATATATTTT. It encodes CSVSGVIGTGGNTIYF.

CDR3: CASSFSSQGKRFEQFF. CDR3 DNA sequence: TGTGCCAGCAGCTTTAGCAGTCAGGGGAAACGTTTTGAGCAGTTCTTC. The chain joins TRBV9 to TRBJ2-1, with TRBD1 as a possible D gene (6 bases). Deletions cut 4 bases from V and 9 bases from J, with 23 bases between. CDR3 length: 16 amino acids. Germline V gene sequence: CDR1 SGDLS, CDR2 YYNGEE.

CDR3 nucleotide sequence: TGCGCCAGCGGCTCTGCTGGACAGGGAGCCGCCGAGCAGTACTTC. Translated, it gives CASGSAGQGAAEQYF. V and J are TRBV5-1 and TRBJ2-7, with TRBD1 identical over 8 bases. The CDR3 totals 15 residues. Germline-derived CDR1 and CDR2 are SGHRS and YFSETQ. Unmatched junction bases numbered 15, after V lost 7 bases and J lost 6 bases.

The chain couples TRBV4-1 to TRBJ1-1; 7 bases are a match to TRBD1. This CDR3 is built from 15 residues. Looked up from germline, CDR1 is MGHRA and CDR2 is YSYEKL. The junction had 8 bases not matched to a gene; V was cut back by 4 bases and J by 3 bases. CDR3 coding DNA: TGCGCCAGCAGCCCTTTTGACAGGGAGGACACTGAAGCTTTCTTT. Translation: CASSPFDREDTEAFF.

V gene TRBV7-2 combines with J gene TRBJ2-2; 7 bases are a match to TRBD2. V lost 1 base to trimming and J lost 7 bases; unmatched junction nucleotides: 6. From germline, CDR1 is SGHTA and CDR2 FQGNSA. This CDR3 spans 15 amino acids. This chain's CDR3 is CASSLDTSASGELFF. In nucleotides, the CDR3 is TGTGCCAGCAGCTTAGATACTAGCGCGAGCGGGGAGCTGTTTTTT.

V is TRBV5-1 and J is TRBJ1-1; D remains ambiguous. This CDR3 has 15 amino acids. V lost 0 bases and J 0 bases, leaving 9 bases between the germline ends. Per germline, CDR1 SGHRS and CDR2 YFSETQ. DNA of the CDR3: TGCGCCAGCAGCTTGGGGCGCGGGATGAACACTGAAGCTTTCTTT. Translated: CASSLGRGMNTEAFF.

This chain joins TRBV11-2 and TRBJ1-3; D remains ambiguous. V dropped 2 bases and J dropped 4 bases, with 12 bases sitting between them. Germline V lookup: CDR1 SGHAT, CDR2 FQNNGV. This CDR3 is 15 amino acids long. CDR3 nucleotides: TGTGCCAGCAGCTTATGGGCCGGCTCGGGAAACACCATATATTTT. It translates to CASSLWAGSGNTIYF.

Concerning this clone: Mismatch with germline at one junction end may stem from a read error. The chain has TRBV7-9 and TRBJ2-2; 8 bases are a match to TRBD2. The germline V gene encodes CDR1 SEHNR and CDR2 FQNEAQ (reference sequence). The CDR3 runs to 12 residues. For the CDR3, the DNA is TGTTCCAGCAGCGGGGGCCCCGGGGAGCTGTTTTTT. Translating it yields CSSSGGPGELFF.

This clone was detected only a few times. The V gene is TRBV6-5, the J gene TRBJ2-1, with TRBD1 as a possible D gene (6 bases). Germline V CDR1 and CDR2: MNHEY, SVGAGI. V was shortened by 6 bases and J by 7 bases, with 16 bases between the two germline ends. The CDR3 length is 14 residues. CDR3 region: CASSPRGRSNEQFF. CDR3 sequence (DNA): TGTGCCAGCAGCCCCAGGGGAAGGTCAAATGAGCAGTTCTTC.

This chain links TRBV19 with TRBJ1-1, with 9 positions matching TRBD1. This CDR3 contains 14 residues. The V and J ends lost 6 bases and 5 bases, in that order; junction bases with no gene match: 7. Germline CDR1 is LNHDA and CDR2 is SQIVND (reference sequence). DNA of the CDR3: TGTGCCAGTAGACTACAGGGGGCCCTGACTGAAGCTTTCTTT. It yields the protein CASRLQGALTEAFF.

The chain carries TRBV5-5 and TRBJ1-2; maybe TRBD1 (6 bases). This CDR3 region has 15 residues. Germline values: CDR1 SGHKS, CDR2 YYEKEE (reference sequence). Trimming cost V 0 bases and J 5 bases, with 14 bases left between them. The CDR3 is CASSLATGTQYGYTF. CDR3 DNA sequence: TGTGCCAGCAGCTTGGCCACCGGGACACAGTATGGCTACACCTTC.

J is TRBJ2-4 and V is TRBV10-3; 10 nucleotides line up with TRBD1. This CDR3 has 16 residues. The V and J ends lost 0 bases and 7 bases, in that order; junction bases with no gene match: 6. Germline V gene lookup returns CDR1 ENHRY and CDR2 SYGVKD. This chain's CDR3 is CAISESAGTGVNIQYF. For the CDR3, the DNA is TGTGCCATCAGTGAGTCGGCCGGGACAGGGGTTAACATTCAGTACTTC.

DNA for the CDR3: TGTGCCAGCAAAAATAACATGGGGGCAGGCGGCTACACCTTC. This gives the protein CASKNNMGAGGYTF. J is TRBJ1-2 and V is TRBV7-3; D is possibly TRBD1 (6 bases). Trimming cost V 7 bases and J 8 bases, with 20 bases left between them. CDR1 is SGHTA, CDR2 FQGTGA, per germline. The CDR3 runs 14 residues.

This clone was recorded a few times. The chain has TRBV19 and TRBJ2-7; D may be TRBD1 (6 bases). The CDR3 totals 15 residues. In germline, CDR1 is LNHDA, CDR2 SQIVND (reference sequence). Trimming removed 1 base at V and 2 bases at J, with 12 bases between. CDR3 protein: CASSIVLGGPYEQYF. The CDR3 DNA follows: TGTGCCAGTAGTATAGTGCTTGGGGGCCCCTACGAGCAGTACTTC. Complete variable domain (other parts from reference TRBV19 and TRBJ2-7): DGGITQSPKYLFRKEGQNVTLSCEQNLNHDAMYWYRQDPGQGLRLIYYSQIVNDFQKGDIAEGYSVSREKKESFPLTVTSAQKNPTAFYLCASSIVLGGPYEQYFGPGTRLTVT.

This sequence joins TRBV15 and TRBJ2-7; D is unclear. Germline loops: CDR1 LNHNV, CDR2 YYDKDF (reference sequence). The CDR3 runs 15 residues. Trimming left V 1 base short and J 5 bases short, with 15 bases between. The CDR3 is CATSRAGQLPDEQYF. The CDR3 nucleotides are TGTGCCACCAGCAGAGCTGGCCAACTACCTGACGAGCAGTACTTC.

Here the CDR3 reads CASSYFLAARQFF. The CDR3 DNA reads as TGTGCCAGCAGTTATTTCCTAGCGGCCAGGCAGTTCTTC. The chain is built from TRBV6-1 and TRBJ2-1, with TRBD2 matching over 7 bases. With V trimmed by 5 bases and J by 12 bases, 10 bases remained unmatched. Germline V gene sequence: CDR1 MNHNS, CDR2 SASEGT. This CDR3 is built from 13 residues.

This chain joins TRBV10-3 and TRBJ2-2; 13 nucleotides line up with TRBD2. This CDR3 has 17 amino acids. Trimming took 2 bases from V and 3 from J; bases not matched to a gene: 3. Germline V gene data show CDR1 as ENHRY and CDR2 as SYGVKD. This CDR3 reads CAISETSGRAHTGELFF. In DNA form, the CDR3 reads TGTGCCATCAGTGAGACTAGCGGGAGGGCCCACACCGGGGAGCTGTTTTTT.

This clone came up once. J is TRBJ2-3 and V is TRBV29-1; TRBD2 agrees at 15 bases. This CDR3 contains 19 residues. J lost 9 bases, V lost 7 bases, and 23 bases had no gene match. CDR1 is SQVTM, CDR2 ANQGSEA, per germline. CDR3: CSAVLGTSGRRIFLTTQYF. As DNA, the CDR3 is TGCAGCGCCGTTCTTGGGACTAGCGGGAGGCGGATCTTCTTAACGACGCAGTATTTT.

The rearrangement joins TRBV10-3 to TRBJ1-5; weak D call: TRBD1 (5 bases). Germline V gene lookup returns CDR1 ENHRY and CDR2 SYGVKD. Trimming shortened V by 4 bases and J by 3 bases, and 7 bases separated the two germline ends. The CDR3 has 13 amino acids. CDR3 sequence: CAISVDNNQPQHF. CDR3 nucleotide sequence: TGTGCCATCAGTGTGGACAACAATCAGCCCCAGCATTTT.

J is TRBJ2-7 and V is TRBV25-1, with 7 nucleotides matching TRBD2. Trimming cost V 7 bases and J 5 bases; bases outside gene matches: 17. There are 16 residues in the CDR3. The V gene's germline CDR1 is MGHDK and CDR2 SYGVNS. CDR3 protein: CASTPGRGIYVDEQYF. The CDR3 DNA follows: TGTGCCAGCACCCCCGGGCGGGGGATTTACGTCGACGAGCAGTACTTC.

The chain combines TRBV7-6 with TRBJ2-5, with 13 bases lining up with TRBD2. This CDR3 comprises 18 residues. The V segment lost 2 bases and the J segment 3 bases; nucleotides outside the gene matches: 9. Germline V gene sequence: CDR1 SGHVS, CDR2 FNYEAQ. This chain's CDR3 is CASSLSGLAGIKEETQYF. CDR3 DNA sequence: TGTGCCAGCAGCTTATCGGGACTAGCGGGAATTAAGGAAGAGACCCAGTACTTC.

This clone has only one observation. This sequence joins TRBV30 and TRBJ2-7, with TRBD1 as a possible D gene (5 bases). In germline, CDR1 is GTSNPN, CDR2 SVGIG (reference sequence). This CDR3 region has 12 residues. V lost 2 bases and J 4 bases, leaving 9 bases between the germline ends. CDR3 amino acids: CAWSHDSYEQYF. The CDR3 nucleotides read TGTGCCTGGAGTCACGACAGTTACGAGCAGTACTTC. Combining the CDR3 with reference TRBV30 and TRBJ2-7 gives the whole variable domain SQTIHQWPATLVQPVGSPLSLECTVEGTSNPNLYWYRQAAGRGLQLLFYSVGIGQISSEVPQNLSASRPQDRQFILSSKKLLLSDSGFYLCAWSHDSYEQYFGPGTRLTVT.

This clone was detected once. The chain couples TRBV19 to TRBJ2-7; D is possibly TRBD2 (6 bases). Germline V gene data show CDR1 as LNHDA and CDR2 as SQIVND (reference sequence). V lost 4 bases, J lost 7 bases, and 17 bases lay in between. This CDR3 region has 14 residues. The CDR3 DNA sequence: TGTGCCAGTAGTACCGGGACTCTCCTACTTGAGCAGTACTTC. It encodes CASSTGTLLLEQYF.

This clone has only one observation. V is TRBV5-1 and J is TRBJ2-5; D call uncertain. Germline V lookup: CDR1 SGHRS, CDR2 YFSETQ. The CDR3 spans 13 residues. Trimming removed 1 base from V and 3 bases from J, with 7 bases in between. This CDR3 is CASSLLSEETQYF. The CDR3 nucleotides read TGCGCCAGCAGCTTGTTGTCAGAAGAGACCCAGTACTTC.

CDR3 region: CASSRLQGVTEAFF. The CDR3 bases are TGTGCCAGCAGCAGACTACAGGGGGTGACTGAAGCTTTCTTT. This rearrangement joins TRBV5-4 to TRBJ1-1, with TRBD1 matching over 8 bases. Germline loops: CDR1 SGHNT, CDR2 YYREEE (reference sequence). There are 14 residues in the CDR3. After removal of 4 bases from V and 5 bases from J, the junction contained 7 bases not matched to a gene.

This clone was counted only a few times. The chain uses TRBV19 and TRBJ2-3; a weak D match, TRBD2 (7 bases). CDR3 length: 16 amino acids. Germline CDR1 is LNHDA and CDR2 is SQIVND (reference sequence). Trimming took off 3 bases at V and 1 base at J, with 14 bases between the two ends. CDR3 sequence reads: CASSIRGGGGTDTQYF. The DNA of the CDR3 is TGTGCCAGTAGTATTCGCGGGGGCGGGGGCACAGATACGCAGTATTTT.

The CDR3 region has the DNA TGTGCCAGCAGTCCAGGGACCTACGAGCAGTACTTC. Its protein is CASSPGTYEQYF. V usage is TRBV27 and J usage is TRBJ2-7, with D possibly TRBD1 on 5 matching bases. This CDR3 spans 12 amino acids. Germline loops: CDR1 MNHEY, CDR2 SMNVEV (reference sequence). The V and J ends lost 5 bases and 2 bases respectively, with 7 bases between them.

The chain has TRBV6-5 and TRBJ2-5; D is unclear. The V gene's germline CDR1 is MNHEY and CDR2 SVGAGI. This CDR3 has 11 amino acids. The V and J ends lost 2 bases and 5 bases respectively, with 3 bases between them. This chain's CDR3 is CASSYAETQYF. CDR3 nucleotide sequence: TGTGCCAGCAGTTACGCGGAGACCCAGTACTTC.

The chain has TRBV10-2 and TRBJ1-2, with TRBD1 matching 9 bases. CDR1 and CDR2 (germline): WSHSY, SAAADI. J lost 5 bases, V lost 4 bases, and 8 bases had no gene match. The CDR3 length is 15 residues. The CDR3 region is CASSAFTGTGYGYTF. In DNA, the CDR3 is TGCGCCAGCAGTGCATTTACCGGGACAGGGTATGGCTACACCTTC.

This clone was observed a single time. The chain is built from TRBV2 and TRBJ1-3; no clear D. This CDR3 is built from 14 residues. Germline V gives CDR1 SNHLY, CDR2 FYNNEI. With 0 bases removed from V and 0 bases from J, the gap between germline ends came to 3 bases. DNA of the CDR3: TGTGCCAGCAGTGAAGCCCTCTCTGGAAACACCATATATTTT. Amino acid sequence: CASSEALSGNTIYF.

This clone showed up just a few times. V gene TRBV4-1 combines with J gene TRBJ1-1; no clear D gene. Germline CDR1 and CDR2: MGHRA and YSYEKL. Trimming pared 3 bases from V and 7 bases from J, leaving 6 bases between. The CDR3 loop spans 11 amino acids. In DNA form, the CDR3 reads TGCGCCAGCAGCCACAGGAATGAAGCTTTCTTT. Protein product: CASSHRNEAFF.

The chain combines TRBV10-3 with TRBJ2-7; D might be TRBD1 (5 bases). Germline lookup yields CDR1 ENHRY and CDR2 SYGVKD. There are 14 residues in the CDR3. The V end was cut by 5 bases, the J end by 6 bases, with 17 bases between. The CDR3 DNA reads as TGTGCCATCAGTCGGCAGGGAAATATCGGCGAGCAGTACTTC. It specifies CAISRQGNIGEQYF.